The TCR beta chain described here comes from a study of shared clonotypes between healthy human individuals. Findings and limits, study-wide: Only blood was sampled; tissue repertoires likely differ.

The repertoire was sequenced with immunoSEQ multiplex PCR; TCRdb's copy has only in-frame clones and lacks some. This sample carries 190,000 or so clones, approximately 62% of them seen once, and the ten largest clones take under 11%. Germline CDR1 and CDR2: SGHDN and FVKESK. The CDR3 is 14 amino acids. V was clipped by 5 bases and J by 1 base, with 11 bases between them. Note on this clone: Antigen unknown.

This TCR was sampled from a man under 40 in good health. The V and J genes are TRBV14 and TRBJ1-1; the D gene is possibly TRBD1 (5 bases). What was sequenced was memory CD4+ T cells sorted from blood. Indicated subset: CD45RA-negative fraction. The CDR3, as DNA: TGTGCCAGCAGCGAGCACAGGCGGAACACTGAAGCTTTCTTT. It specifies CASSEHRRNTEAFF.